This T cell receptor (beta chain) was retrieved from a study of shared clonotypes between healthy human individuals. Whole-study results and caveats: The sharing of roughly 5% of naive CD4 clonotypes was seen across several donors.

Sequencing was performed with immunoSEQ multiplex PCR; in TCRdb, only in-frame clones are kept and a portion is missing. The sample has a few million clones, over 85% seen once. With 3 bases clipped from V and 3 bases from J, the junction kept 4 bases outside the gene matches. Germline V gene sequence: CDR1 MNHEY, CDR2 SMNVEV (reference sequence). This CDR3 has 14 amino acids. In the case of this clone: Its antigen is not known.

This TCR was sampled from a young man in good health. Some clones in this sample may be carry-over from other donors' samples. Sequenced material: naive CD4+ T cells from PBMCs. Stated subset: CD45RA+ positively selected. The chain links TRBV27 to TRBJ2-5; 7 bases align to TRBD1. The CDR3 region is CASSFGQGEETQYF. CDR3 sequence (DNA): TGTGCCAGCAGTTTCGGGCAGGGGGAAGAGACCCAGTACTTC.